This TCR beta chain was captured by sequencing in a study of blood T cell repertoires in COVID-19. Across the study: The United States, Italy and Spain were the sources of the acute and convalescent COVID-19 samples. In each case, the material was cDNA or gDNA derived from T cells, B-cell-depleted T cells, or PBMCs.

In the authors' methods: Reference gene primer amplification gave estimated nucleated cell counts. Generated by immunoSEQ multiplex PCR, the TCRdb table keeps only in-frame clones and is missing some. V, J and clone size derive from that table, while D and trimming were established from the DNA sequence. The sample includes 200,000 to 250,000 clones, about 91% of them seen just once. V gave up 2 bases and J gave up 5 bases, with 6 bases separating them. The germline V gene encodes CDR1 SEHNR and CDR2 FQNEAQ (reference sequence). This CDR3 spans 12 amino acids. The chain carries TRBV7-9 and TRBJ1-1; D is unclear. The material sequenced was peripheral blood. This sequence was found in a man aged 18 to 29 with active or convalescent COVID-19. The CDR3 bases are TGTGCCAGCAGCTTATCTACTACTGAAGCTTTCTTT. Translating gives CASSLSTTEAFF.